This T cell receptor (beta chain) was retrieved from a study of blood T cell repertoires in COVID-19. Overall study context: Sites across the United States, Italy and Spain contributed samples from acute and convalescent COVID-19. PBMCs, B-cell-depleted T cells, or T cells provided the cDNA or gDNA that made up the material.

Trimming took 3 bases from V and 2 from J, leaving 17 bases between them. CDR3 length: 16 residues. The germline V gene has CDR1 SGHTA and CDR2 FQGNSA. Under the authors' procedure: Nucleated cell number was recorded as an estimate derived from reference gene primer amplification. The method was immunoSEQ multiplex PCR; TCRdb's version includes in-frame clones alone and lacks a portion of them. V and J calls and clone size are as listed in that table; D and trimming were resolved from the DNA. The sample includes around 230,000 clones, approximately 86% of them seen just once. This receptor was identified in a man in his sixties who had recovered from COVID-19. The V and J genes are TRBV7-2 and TRBJ2-7, with D possibly being TRBD2 (6 bases). The sample consisted of peripheral blood. CDR3 sequence reads: CASSFPRSGDPYEQYF. The CDR3 DNA sequence: TGTGCCAGCAGCTTTCCTCGATCGGGGGACCCCTACGAGCAGTACTTC.